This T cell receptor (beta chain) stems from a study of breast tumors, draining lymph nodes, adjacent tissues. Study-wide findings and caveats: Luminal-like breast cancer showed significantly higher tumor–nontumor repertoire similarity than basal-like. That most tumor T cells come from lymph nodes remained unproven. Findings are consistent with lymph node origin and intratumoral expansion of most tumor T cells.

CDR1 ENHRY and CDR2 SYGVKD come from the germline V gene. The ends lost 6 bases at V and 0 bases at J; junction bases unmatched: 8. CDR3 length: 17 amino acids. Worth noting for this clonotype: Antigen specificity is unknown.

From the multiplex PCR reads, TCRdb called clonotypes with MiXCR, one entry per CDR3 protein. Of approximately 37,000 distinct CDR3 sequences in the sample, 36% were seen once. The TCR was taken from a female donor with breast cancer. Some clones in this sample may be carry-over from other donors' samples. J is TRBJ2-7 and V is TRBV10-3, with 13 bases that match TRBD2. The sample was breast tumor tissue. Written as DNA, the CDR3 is TGTGCCATCAGGGATGGGACTAGCGGGGCGAGCTCCTACGAGCAGTACTTC. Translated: CAIRDGTSGASSYEQYF.